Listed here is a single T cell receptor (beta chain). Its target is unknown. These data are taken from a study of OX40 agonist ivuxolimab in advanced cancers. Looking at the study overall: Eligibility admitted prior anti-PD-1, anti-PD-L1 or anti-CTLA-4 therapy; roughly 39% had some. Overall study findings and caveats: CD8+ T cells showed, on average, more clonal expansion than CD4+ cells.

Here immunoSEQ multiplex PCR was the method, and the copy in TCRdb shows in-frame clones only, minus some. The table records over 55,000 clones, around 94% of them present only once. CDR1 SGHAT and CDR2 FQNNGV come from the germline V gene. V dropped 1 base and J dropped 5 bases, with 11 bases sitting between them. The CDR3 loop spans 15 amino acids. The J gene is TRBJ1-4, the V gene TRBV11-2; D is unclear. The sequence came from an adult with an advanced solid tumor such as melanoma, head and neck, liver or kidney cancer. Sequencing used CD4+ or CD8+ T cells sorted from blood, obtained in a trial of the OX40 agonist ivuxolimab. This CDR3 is CASSLVAGLNEKLFF. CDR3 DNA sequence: TGTGCCAGCAGCTTAGTCGCCGGACTAAATGAAAAACTGTTTTTT.